This entry concerns a single TCR beta chain. Its antigen is still unknown. Use of 60 Vbeta and 13 Jbeta primers characterized the PCR. Generated by immunoSEQ multiplex PCR, the TCRdb table keeps only in-frame clones and is missing some. The table shows around 130,000 clones, with approximately 86% occurring only once. This sample was taken from a study of cytomegalovirus exposure and HLA in healthy donors. Regarding the study as a whole: A later analysis found common viral pathogens apparently linked to several of the most significant clusters. It was taken for granted in presence/absence analyses that sequencing depth across donors was roughly uniform.

The origin of this receptor is a woman between 40 and 50 years old in good health and CMV-seronegative. The sample comprised PBMCs.

The CDR3 reads CASSQDVASGPYEQYF. In DNA, the CDR3 is TGCGCCAGCAGCCAAGATGTGGCTAGCGGTCCCTACGAGCAGTACTTC. The genes are TRBV4-1 and TRBJ2-7, with 7 bases fitting TRBD2. The CDR3 covers 16 residues. Germline loops: CDR1 MGHRA, CDR2 YSYEKL. Trimming at V came to 0 bases and at J to 2 bases, leaving 7 bases not matched to a gene.